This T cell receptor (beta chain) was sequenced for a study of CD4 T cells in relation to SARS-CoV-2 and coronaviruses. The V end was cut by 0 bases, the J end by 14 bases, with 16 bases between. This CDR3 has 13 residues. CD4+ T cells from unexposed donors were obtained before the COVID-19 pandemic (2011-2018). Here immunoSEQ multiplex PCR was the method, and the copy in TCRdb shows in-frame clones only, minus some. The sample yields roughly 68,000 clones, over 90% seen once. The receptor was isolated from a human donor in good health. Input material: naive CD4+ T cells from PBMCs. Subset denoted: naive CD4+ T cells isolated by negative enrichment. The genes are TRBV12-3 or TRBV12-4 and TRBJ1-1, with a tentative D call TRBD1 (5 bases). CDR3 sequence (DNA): TGTGCCAGCAGTTTAGCGGGACGACTCTCCCCCTTCTTT. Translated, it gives CASSLAGRLSPFF.